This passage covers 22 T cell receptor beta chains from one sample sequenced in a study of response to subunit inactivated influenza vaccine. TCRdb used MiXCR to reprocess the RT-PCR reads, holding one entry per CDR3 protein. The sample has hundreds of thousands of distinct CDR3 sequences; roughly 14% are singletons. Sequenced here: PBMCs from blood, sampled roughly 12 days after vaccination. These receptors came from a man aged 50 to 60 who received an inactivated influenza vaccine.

CDR3 in DNA: TGCGCCAGCAGCTTGACGGGGAGCTCTGGGGCCAACGTCCTGACTTTC. It is translated as CASSLTGSSGANVLTF. The chain couples TRBV5-1 to TRBJ2-6; D perhaps matches TRBD2 (5 bases). Deletions cut 1 base from V and 0 bases from J, with 8 bases between. The CDR3 loop spans 16 amino acids. Germline V gene lookup returns CDR1 SGHRS and CDR2 YFSETQ.

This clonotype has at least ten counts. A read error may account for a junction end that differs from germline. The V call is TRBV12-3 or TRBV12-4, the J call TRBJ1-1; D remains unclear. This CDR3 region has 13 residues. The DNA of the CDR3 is TGCGCCAGCAGCTTGGCCCGGAACACTGAAGCTTTCTTT. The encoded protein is CASSLARNTEAFF.

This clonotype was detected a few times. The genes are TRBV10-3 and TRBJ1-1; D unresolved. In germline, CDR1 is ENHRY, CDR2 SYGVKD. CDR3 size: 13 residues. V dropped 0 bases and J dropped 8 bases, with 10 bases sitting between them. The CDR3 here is CAISESFTREAFF. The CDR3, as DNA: TGTGCCATCAGTGAGTCCTTTACTAGGGAAGCTTTCTTT.

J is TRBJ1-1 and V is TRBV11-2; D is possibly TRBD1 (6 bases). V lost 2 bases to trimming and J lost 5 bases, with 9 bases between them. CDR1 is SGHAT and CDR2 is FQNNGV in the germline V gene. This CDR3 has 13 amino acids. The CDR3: CASSLTGKTEAFF. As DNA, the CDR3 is TGTGCCAGCAGCTTAACAGGGAAAACTGAAGCTTTCTTT. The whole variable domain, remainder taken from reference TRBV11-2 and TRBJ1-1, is EAGVAQSPRYKIIEKRQSVAFWCNPISGHATLYWYQQILGQGPKLLIQFQNNGVVDDSQLPKDRFSAERLKGVDSTLKIQPAKLEDSAVYLCASSLTGKTEAFFGQGTRLTVV.

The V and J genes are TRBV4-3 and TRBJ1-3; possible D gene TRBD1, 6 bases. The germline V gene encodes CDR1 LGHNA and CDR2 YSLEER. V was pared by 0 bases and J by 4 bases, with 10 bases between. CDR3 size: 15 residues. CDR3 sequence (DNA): TGCGCCAGCAGCCAAGAGCACAGGGTGGGAAACACCATATATTTT. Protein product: CASSQEHRVGNTIYF.

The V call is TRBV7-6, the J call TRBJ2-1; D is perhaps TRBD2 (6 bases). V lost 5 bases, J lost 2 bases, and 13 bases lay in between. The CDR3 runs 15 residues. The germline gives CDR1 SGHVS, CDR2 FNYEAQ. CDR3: CASSPLPGAYNEQFF. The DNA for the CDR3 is TGTGCCAGCAGCCCACTCCCGGGAGCCTACAATGAGCAGTTCTTC.

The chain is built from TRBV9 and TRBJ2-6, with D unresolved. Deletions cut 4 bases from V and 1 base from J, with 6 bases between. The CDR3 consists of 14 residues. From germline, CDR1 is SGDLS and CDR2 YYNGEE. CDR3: CASSPHSGANVLTF. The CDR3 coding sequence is TGTGCCAGCAGCCCACATTCTGGGGCCAACGTCCTGACTTTC.

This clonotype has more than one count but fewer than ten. CDR3 sequence: CASSYSPSGRATETQYF. The CDR3 DNA reads as TGTGCCAGCAGTTACTCTCCTAGCGGGAGGGCCACTGAGACCCAGTACTTC. This rearrangement joins TRBV6-5 to TRBJ2-5; TRBD2 agrees at 12 bases. Germline V gene data show CDR1 as MNHEY and CDR2 as SVGAGI. J lost 5 bases, V lost 0 bases, and 7 bases had no gene match. The CDR3 extends over 17 amino acids.

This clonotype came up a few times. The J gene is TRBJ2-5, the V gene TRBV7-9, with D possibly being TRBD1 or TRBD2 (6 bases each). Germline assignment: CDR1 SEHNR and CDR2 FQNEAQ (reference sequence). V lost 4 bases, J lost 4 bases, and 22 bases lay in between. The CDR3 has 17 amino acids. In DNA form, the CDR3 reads TGTGCCAGCAGCTACGATGTACCGGGGGACACCCTAGAGACCCAGTACTTC. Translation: CASSYDVPGDTLETQYF. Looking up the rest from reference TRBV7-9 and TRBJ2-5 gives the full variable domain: DTGVSQNPRHKITKRGQNVTFRCDPISEHNRLYWYRQTLGQGPEFLTYFQNEAQLEKSRLLSDRFSAERPKGSFSTLEIQRTEQGDSAMYLCASSYDVPGDTLETQYFGPGTRLLVL.

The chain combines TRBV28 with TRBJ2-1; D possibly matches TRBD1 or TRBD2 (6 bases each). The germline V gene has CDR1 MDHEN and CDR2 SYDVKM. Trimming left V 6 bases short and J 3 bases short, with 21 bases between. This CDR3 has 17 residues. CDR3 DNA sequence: TGTGCCAGCAGCTCAACAGGGATCTCGCGGGGCTACAATGAGCAGTTCTTC. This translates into CASSSTGISRGYNEQFF.

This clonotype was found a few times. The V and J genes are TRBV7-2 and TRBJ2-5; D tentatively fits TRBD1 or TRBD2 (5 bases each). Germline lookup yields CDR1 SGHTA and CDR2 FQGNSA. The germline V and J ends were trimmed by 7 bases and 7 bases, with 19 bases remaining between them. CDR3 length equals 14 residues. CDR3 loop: CASTMDTARGTQYF. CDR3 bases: TGTGCCAGCACCATGGACACCGCGAGGGGGACCCAGTACTTC.

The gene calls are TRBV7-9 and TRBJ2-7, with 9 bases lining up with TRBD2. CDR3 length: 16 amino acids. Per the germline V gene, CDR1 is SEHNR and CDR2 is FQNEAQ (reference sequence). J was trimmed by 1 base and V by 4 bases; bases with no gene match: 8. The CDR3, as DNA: TGTGCCAGCAGCTCCTATAGCGGGAGAGGGTCCTACGAGCAGTACTTC. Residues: CASSSYSGRGSYEQYF.

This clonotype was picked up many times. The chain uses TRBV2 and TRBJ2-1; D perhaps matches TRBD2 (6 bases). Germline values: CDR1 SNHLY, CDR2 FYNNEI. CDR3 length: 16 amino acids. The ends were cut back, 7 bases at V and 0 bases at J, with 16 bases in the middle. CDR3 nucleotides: TGTGCCAGCACTCCGGGACTCTTGAGCTCCTACAATGAGCAGTTCTTC. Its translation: CASTPGLLSSYNEQFF. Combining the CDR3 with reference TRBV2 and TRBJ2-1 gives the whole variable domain EPEVTQTPSHQVTQMGQEVILRCVPISNHLYFYWYRQILGQKVEFLVSFYNNEISEKSEIFDDQFSVERPDGSNFTLKIRSTKLEDSAMYFCASTPGLLSSYNEQFFGPGTRLTVL.

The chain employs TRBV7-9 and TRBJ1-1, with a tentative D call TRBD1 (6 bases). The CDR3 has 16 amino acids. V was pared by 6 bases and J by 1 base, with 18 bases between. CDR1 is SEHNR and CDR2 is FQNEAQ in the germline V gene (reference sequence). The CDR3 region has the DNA TGTGCCAGCAGAGGAGCTTTGCGGGGGCCGAACACTGAAGCTTTCTTT. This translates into CASRGALRGPNTEAFF.

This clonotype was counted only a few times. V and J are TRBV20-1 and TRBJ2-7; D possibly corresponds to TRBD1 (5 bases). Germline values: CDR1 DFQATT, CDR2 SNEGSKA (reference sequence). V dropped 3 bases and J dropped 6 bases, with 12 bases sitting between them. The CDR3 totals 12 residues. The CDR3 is CSARGLVGEQYF. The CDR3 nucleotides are TGCAGTGCTAGGGGGCTAGTAGGCGAGCAGTACTTC.

The CDR3 is CASSDHLAGGHEQYF. The CDR3 region has the DNA TGCGCCAGCAGTGATCACCTAGCGGGGGGGCATGAGCAGTACTTC. The rearrangement links TRBV10-2 to TRBJ2-7; 12 nucleotides line up with TRBD2. Trimming cost V 3 bases and J 7 bases; bases outside gene matches: 7. The CDR3 has 15 residues. Germline lookup yields CDR1 WSHSY and CDR2 SAAADI.

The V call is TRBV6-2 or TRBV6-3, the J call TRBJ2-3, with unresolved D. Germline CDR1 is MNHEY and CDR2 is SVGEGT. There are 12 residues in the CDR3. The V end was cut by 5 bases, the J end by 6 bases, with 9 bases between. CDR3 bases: TGTGCCAGCAGTAATCCCTGGGATACGCAGTATTTT. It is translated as CASSNPWDTQYF.

CDR3 residues: CSATDSSYNSPLHF. The CDR3 DNA reads TGCAGTGCCACGGACAGCAGCTATAATTCACCCCTCCACTTT. The chain couples TRBV20-1 to TRBJ1-6; perhaps TRBD1 as D (6 bases). Germline assignment: CDR1 DFQATT and CDR2 SNEGSKA (reference sequence). V was clipped by 6 bases and J by 3 bases, with 12 bases between them. The CDR3 consists of 14 residues.

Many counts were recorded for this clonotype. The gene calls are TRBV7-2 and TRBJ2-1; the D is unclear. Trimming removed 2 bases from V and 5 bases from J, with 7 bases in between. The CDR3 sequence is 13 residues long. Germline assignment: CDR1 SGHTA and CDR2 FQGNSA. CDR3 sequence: CASSLNRDNEQFF. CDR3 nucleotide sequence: TGTGCCAGCAGCTTAAACCGGGACAATGAGCAGTTCTTC.

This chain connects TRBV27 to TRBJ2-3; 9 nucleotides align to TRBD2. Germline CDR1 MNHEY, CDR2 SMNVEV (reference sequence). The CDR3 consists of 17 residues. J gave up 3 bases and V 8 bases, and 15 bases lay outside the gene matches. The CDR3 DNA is TGTGCCAGCGTTCTCTCGGGACTAGCAATTGAGACAGATACGCAGTATTTT. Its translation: CASVLSGLAIETDTQYF.

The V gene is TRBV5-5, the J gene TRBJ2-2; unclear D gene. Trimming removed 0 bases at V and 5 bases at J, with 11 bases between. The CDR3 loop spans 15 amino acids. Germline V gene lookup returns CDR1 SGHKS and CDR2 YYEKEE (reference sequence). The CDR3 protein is CASSLDPIVTGELFF. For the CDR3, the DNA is TGTGCCAGCAGCTTGGATCCTATAGTAACCGGGGAGCTGTTTTTT.

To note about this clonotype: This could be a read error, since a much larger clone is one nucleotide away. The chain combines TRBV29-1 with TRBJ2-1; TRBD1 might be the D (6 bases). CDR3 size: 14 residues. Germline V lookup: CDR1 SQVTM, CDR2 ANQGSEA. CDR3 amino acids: CGVEVGQGRLEQFF. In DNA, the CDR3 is TGCGGCGTTGAAGTTGGGCAGGGGCGGCTGGAGCAGTTCTTC.